This TCR beta chain was recovered during a study of CD8 T cells in ankylosing spondylitis. V was clipped by 4 bases and J by 0 bases, with 12 bases between them. The CDR3 is 16 amino acids. Germline values: CDR1 MNHEY, CDR2 SVGEGT. TCRdb passed the 5' RACE reads through MiXCR, listing each CDR3 protein once. The sample has more than 150,000 distinct CDR3 sequences, 10% to 15% seen once. This clonotype was seen many times. The target antigen is unknown. Findings of the study overall: Seemingly distinctive of ankylosing spondylitis blood was a TCR beta motif formed by eight highly homologous variants. Existing reports had already noted some motif variants in reactive arthritis synovial fluid and blood.

This receptor was identified in a female donor with ankylosing spondylitis or in good health (not recorded which). The chain carries TRBV6-2 or TRBV6-3 and TRBJ2-2; D not resolved. Sequencing input: blood, either unsorted or a sorted T cell fraction (not recorded which). For the CDR3, the DNA is TGTGCCAGCAGTTCGGGTGGGAATCCGAACACCGGGGAGCTGTTTTTT. It is translated as CASSSGGNPNTGELFF.